This T cell receptor (beta chain) stems from a study of glioma-infiltrating T cells after dendritic cell vaccination. Sample time point: after dendritic cell vaccination, including at tumor progression/relapse. The V gene's germline CDR1 is SGHNT and CDR2 YYREEE (reference sequence). V was clipped by 3 bases and J by 0 bases, with 13 bases between them. This CDR3 has 16 residues. Sequenced by immunoSEQ multiplex PCR; TCRdb stores in-frame clones only, minus some. The sample carries over 90,000 clones, more than 70% recorded once. The receptor's source is a human donor with glioblastoma. The chain joins TRBV5-4 to TRBJ2-1; D not resolved. The source was blood, collected after dendritic cell vaccination. CDR3 bases: TGTGCCAGCAGCTACTCATTAGCCCCCTCCTACAATGAGCAGTTCTTC. The encoded protein is CASSYSLAPSYNEQFF.